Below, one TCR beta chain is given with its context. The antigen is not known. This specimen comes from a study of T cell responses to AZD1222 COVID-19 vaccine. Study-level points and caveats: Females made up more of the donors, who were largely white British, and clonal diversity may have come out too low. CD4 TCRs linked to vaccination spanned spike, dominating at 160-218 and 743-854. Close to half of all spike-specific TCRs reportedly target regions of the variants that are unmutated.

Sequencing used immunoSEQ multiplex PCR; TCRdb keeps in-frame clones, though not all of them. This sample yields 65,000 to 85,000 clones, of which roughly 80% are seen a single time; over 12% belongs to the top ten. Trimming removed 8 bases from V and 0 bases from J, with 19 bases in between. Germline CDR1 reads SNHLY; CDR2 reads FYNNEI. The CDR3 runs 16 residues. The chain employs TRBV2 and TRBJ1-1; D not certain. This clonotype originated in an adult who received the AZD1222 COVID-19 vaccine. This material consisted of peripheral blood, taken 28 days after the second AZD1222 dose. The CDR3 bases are TGTGCCAGCGTGGAGGAAGGGTCTGGCATGAACACTGAAGCTTTCTTT. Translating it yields CASVEEGSGMNTEAFF.